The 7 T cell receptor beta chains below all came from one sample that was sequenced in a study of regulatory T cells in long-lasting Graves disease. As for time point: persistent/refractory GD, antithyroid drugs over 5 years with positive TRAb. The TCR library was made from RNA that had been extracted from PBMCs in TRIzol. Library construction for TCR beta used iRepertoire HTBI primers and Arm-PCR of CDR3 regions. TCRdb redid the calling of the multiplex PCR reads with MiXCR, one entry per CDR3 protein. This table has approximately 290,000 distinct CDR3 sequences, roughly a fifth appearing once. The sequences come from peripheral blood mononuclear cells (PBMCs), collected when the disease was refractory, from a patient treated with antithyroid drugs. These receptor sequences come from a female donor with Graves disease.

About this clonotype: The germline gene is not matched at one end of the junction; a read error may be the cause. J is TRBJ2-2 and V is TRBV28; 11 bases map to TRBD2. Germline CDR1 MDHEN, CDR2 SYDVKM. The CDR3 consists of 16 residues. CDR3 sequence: CASSHPSGGNTGGLFF. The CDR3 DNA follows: TGTGCCAGCAGCCACCCTAGCGGGGGGAACACCGGGGGGCTGTTTTTT.

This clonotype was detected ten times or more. CDR3 sequence (DNA): TGTGCCAGCAGCAACTATGTCTTTCGTGAAAAACTGTTTTTT. Its protein is CASSNYVFREKLFF. This chain joins TRBV28 and TRBJ1-4; unclear D gene. V was cut by 6 bases and J by 7 bases, with 15 bases left in between. This CDR3 contains 14 residues. The germline gives CDR1 MDHEN, CDR2 SYDVKM.

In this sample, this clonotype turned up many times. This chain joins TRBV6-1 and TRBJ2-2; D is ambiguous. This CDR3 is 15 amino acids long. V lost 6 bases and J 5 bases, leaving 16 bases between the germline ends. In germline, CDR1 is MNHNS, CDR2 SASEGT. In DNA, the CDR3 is TGTGCCAGCAGGAAAGACTGGGTCCGTACCGGGGAGCTGTTTTTT. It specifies CASRKDWVRTGELFF.

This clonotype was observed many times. This chain's CDR3 is CASSYRDRGYEQYF. CDR3 coding DNA: TGTGCCAGCAGTTACCGGGACAGGGGCTACGAGCAGTACTTC. The V call is TRBV6-5, the J call TRBJ2-7, with 10 positions matching TRBD1. Germline values: CDR1 MNHEY, CDR2 SVGAGI. The CDR3 has 14 residues. The ends lost 2 bases at V and 3 bases at J; junction bases unmatched: 1.

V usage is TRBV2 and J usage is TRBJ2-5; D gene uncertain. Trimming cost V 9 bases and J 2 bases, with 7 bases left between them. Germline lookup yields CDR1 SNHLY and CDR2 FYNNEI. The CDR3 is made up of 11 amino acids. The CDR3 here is CASNTQETQYF. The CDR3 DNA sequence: TGTGCCAGTAACACGCAAGAGACCCAGTACTTC.

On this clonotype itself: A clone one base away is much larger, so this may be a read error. CDR3 coding DNA: TGTGCCAGCAGTTTAGGGACAGGGGGGGATGGCCACACCTTC. Its protein is CASSLGTGGDGHTF. J is TRBJ1-2 and V is TRBV27; TRBD1 matches 11 bases. The germline V gene has CDR1 MNHEY and CDR2 SMNVEV (reference sequence). The CDR3 has 14 residues.

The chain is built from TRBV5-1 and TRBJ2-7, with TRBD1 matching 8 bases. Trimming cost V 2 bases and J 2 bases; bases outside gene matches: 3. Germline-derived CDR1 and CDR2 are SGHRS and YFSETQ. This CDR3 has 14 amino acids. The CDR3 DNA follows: TGCGCCAGCAGCTTACTGACAGGGGCCTACGAGCAGTACTTC. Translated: CASSLLTGAYEQYF.